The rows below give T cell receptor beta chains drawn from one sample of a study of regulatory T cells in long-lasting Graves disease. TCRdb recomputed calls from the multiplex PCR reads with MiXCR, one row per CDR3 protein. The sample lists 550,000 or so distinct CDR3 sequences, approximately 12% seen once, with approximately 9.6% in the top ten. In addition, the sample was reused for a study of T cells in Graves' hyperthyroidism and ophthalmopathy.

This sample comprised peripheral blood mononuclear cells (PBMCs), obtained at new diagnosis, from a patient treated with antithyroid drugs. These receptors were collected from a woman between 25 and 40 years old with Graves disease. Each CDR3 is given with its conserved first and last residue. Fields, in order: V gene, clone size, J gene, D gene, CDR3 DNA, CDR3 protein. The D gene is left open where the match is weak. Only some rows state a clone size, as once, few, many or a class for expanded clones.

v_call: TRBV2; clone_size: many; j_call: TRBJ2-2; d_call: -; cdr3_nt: TGTGCCAGCAGTGAAGCGCACAGGGACACCGGGGAGCTGTTTTTT; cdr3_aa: CASSEAHRDTGELFF
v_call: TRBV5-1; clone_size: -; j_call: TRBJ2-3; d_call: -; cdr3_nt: TGCGTCAGCAGCTTGCCTCTGGAAAGCACAGATACGCAGTATTTT; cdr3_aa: CVSSLPLESTDTQYF
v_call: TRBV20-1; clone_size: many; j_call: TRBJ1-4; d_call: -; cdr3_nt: TGCAGTGCTAGACTTGCAGAGGGTGGTGAAAAACTGTTTTTT; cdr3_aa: CSARLAEGGEKLFF
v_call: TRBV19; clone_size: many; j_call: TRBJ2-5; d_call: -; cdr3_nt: TGTGCCAGTAGTGACCTAGCCTCAGAGACCCAGTACTTC; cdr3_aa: CASSDLASETQYF
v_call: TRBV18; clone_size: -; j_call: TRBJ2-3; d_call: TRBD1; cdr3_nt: TGTGCCAGCTCCCTGATATTAGGGACAGGAGAAAGGATCGGGTCGCAGTATTTT; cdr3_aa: CASSLILGTGERIGSQYF
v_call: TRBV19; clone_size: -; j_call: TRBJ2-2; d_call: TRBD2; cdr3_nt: TGTGCCAGTAGGGTAGCGGGAGGCCCCGGGGAGCTGTTTTTT; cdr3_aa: CASRVAGGPGELFF
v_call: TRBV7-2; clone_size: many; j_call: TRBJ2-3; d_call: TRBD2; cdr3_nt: TGTGCCAGCAGCCTGAAGCGGGAGAGGCAGTATTTT; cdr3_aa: CASSLKRERQYF
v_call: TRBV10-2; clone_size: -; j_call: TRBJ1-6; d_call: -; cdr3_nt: TGCGCCAGCAGTGGGGGTTCACCCCTCCACTTT; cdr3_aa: CASSGGSPLHF
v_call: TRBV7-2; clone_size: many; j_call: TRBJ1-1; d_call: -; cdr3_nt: TGTGCCAGCAGCTTACGGGGGTTAAGGACTGAAGCTTTCTTT; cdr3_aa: CASSLRGLRTEAFF
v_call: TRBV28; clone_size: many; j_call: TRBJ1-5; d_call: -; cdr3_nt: TGTGCCAGCAGTTTCCAGGGTTATAGCAATCAGCCCCAGCATTTT; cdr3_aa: CASSFQGYSNQPQHF
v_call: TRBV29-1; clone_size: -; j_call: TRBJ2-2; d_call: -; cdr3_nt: TGCAGCGTTGAAGATGGGGGGACCGGGGAGCTGTTTTTT; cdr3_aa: CSVEDGGTGELFF
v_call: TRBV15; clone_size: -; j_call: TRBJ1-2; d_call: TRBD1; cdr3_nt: TGTGCCACCAGCAGAGACCCCGGACAGGGCTATGGCTACACCTTC; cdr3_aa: CATSRDPGQGYGYTF
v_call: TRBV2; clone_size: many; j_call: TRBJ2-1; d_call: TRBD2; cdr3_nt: TGTGCCAGCAGTGAACTGCGGGAGAGGTACAATGAGCAGTTCTTC; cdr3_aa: CASSELRERYNEQFF
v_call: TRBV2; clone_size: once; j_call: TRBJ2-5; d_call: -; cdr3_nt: TGTGCCAGCAGTGAAGCATGGAGGGGCGGCGAAGAGACCCAGTACTTC; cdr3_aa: CASSEAWRGGEETQYF
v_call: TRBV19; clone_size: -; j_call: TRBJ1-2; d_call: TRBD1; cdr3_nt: TGTGCCAGTAGTATTGGACAGGGAAATGGATATGGCTACACCTTC; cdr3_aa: CASSIGQGNGYGYTF
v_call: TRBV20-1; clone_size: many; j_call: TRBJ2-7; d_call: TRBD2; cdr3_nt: TGCAGTGCAGAGCCTAGCGGAAGCTCCTACGAGCAGTACTTC; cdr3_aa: CSAEPSGSSYEQYF
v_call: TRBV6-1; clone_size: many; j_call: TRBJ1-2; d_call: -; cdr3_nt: TGTGCCAGCAGTGAGTATCCGGCTAGCTATGGCTACACCTTC; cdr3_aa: CASSEYPASYGYTF
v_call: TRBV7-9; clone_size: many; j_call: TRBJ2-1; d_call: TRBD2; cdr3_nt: TGTGCCAGCAGTCCCACCGCTAGCGGGAGCACCTACAATGAGCAGTTCTTC; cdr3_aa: CASSPTASGSTYNEQFF
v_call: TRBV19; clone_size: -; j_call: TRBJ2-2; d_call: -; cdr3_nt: TGTGCCAGTAGTATGGACGGGAGAATAACCGGGGAGCTGTTTTTT; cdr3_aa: CASSMDGRITGELFF
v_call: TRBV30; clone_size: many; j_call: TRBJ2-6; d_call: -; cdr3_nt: TGTGCCTGGACCTCTGGGGCCAACGTCCTGACTTTC; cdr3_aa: CAWTSGANVLTF
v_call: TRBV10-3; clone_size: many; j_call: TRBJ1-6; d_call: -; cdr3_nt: TGTGCCATCAGTGAGTGGGCGGGGTCACCCCTCCACTTT; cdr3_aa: CAISEWAGSPLHF
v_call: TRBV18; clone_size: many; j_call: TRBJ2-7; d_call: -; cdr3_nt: TGTGCCAGCTCACCACCGGGGAACTACGAGCAGTACTTC; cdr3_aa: CASSPPGNYEQYF
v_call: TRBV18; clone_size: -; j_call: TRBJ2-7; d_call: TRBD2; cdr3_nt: TGTGCCAGCTCACCAAGAGTAGCGGGAGTAGACGAGCAGTACTTC; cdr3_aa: CASSPRVAGVDEQYF
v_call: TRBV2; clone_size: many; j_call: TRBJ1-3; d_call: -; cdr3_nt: TGTGCCAGCAGTGAATGGGGGGTTGACACCATATATTTT; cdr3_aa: CASSEWGVDTIYF
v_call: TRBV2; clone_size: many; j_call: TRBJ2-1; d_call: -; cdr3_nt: TGTGCCAGCAGTGTAGGCGCGGTTGCGTTCTTC; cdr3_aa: CASSVGAVAFF
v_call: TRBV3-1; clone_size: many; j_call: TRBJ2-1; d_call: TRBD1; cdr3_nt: TGTGCCACGGGACAGATAGCAAAAAATGAGCAGTTCTTC; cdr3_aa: CATGQIAKNEQFF
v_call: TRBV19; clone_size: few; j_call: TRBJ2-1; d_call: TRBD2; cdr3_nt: TGTGCCAGTAGAGGCAGGAGGGAGGGAAGGAATGAGCAGTTCTTC; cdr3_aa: CASRGRREGRNEQFF
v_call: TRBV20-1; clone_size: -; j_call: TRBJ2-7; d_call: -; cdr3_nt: TGCAGTGCCGGGTCCGGGGCAGCGACCTACGAGCAGTACTTC; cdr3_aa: CSAGSGAATYEQYF
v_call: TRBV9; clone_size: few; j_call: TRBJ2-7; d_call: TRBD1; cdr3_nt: TGTGCCAGCAGCGCCTCGACAGGGGTTCTGGACGAGCAGTACTTC; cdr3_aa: CASSASTGVLDEQYF
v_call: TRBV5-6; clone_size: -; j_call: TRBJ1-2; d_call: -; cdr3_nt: TGTGCCAGCAGCTTCTTCTCGGATGGTGGCTACACCTTC; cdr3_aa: CASSFFSDGGYTF
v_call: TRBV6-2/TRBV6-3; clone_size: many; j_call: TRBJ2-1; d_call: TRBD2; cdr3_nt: TGTGCCAGCACCCCTGTTGGGGGGAGGGCTTCCTACAATGAGCAGTTCTTC; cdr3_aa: CASTPVGGRASYNEQFF
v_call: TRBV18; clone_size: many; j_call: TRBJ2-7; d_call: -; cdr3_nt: TGTGCCAGCTCACTGGACAGTCAAGCGGAGCAGTACTTC; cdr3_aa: CASSLDSQAEQYF
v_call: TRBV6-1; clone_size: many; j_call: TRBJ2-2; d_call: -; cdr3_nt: TGTGCCAGCGTGTGGGGTACCGGGGAGCTGTTTTTT; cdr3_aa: CASVWGTGELFF
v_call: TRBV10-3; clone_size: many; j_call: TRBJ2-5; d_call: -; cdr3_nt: TGTGCCATCAGTACGGAGGTCCAAGAGACCCAGTACTTC; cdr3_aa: CAISTEVQETQYF
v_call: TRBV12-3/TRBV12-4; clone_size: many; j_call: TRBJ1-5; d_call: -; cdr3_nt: TGTGCCAGCAGTTTAGCGCAGAATCAGCCCCAGCATTTT; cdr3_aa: CASSLAQNQPQHF
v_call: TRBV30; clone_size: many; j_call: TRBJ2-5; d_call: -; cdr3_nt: TGTGCCTGGAGTGTACAGCCAGCTAGGGAGACCCAGTACTTC; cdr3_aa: CAWSVQPARETQYF
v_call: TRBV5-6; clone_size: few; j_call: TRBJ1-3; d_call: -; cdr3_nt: TGTGCCAGCAGCTTCTTAACCGGATCTGGAAACACCATATATTTT; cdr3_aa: CASSFLTGSGNTIYF
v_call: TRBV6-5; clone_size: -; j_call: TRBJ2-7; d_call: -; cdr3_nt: TGTGCCAGCAGTTACTCCAACCGAGACAGGCGGTACGAGCAGTACTTC; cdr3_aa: CASSYSNRDRRYEQYF
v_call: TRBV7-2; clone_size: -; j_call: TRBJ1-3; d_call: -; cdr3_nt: TGTGCCAGCAGCTTCATCCGGGGTGCCTCTGGAAACACCATATATTTT; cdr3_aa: CASSFIRGASGNTIYF
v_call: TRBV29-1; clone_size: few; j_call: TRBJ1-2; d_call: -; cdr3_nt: TGCAGCGTCGCAACCCGGGCGGCCTATGGCTACACCTTC; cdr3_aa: CSVATRAAYGYTF
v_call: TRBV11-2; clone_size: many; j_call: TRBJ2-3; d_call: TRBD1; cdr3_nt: TGTGCCAGCAGCCCCCTGGGCCGACGTCAACAGGGGGGCACAGATACGCAGTATTTT; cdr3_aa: CASSPLGRRQQGGTDTQYF